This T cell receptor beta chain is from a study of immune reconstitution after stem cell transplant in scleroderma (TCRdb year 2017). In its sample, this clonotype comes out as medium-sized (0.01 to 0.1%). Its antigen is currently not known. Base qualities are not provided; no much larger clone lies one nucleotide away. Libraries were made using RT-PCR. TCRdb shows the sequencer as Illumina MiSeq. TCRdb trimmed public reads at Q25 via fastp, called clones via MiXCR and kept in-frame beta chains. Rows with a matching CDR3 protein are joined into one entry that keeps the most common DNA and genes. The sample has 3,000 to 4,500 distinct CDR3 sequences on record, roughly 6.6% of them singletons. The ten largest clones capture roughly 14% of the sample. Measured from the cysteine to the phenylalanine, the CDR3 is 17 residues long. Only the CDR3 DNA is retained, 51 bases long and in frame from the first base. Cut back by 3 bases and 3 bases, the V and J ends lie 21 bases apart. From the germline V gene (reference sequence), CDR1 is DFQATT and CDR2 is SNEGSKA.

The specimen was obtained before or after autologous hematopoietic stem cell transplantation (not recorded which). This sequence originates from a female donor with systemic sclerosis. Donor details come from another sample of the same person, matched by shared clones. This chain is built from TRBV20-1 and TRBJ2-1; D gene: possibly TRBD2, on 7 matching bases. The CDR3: CSASLRGASGYYNEQFF. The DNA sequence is TGCAGTGCTAGTTTACGGGGGGCTAGCGGATACTACAATGAGCAGTTCTTC.